The 13 T cell receptor beta chains in this list originate from one sample, sequenced in a study of blood T cell repertoires in COVID-19. Produced via immunoSEQ multiplex PCR; TCRdb's table is partial and in-frame only. The top ten clones hold approximately 6% of a sample with a few hundred thousand clones, 75% to 90% of them seen once. Sequencing was carried out using peripheral blood. The receptors shown here come from a woman between 45 and 60 years old with COVID-19, enrolled during active disease.

V is TRBV30 and J is TRBJ1-5; D remains ambiguous. The CDR3 loop spans 13 amino acids. From germline, CDR1 is GTSNPN and CDR2 SVGIG (reference sequence). Trimming stripped 1 base from V and 6 bases from J, with 10 bases between. The CDR3, as DNA: TGTGCCTGGAGTGGGTCTCCCGGTCAGCCCCAGCATTTT. It is translated as CAWSGSPGQPQHF.

In this sample, this clone turned up once. The chain uses TRBV18 and TRBJ2-7; TRBD1 might be the D (5 bases). V was trimmed by 3 bases and J by 8 bases, leaving 23 bases between them. This CDR3 comprises 16 residues. Germline V gene sequence: CDR1 KGHSH, CDR2 LQKENI. Here the CDR3 reads CASSPISAGSPTKQYF. CDR3 bases: TGTGCCAGCTCACCCATCTCCGCAGGGTCCCCTACGAAGCAGTACTTC.

The J gene is TRBJ2-6, the V gene TRBV5-4; 9 positions match TRBD2. J gave up 0 bases and V 7 bases, and 8 bases lay outside the gene matches. Germline values: CDR1 SGHNT, CDR2 YYREEE (reference sequence). The CDR3 length is 17 residues. CDR3: CASLTGGRVSGANVLTF. CDR3 DNA sequence: TGTGCCAGCCTGACGGGCGGGAGGGTCTCTGGGGCCAACGTCCTGACTTTC.

The V and J genes are TRBV4-3 and TRBJ2-3, with D possibly being TRBD1 (5 bases). Germline CDR1 and CDR2: LGHNA and YSLEER. The CDR3 covers 15 residues. Trimming cost V 1 base and J 5 bases, with 13 bases left between them. CDR3 sequence (DNA): TGCGCCAGCAGCCAAGGGCAGGGATGGGGAGATACGCAGTATTTT. It encodes CASSQGQGWGDTQYF.

This clone was seen only once. The chain joins TRBV6-6 to TRBJ2-7; 11 bases fit TRBD2. J was trimmed by 5 bases and V by 6 bases; bases with no gene match: 6. The germline gives CDR1 MNHNY, CDR2 SVGAGI (reference sequence). This CDR3 comprises 14 residues. CDR3 sequence reads: CASRDSGRVNEQYF. CDR3 coding DNA: TGTGCCAGCAGGGATAGCGGGAGGGTGAACGAGCAGTACTTC.

The chain has TRBV9 and TRBJ2-3; possibly TRBD2 for D (6 bases). V lost 0 bases, J lost 10 bases, and 9 bases lay in between. CDR3 length: 12 residues. The germline CDR1 and CDR2 sequences are SGDLS and YYNGEE. The CDR3 DNA reads TGTGCCAGCAGCGTAGGGTCGGGAGCGCAGTATTTT. It translates to CASSVGSGAQYF.

This chain uses TRBV10-1 with TRBJ2-1, with TRBD1 as a possible D gene (7 bases). The CDR3 has 13 residues. Germline CDR1 reads WNHNN; CDR2 reads SYGVQD (reference sequence). The V end lost 8 bases, the J end lost 10 bases, and 18 bases lay between the germline ends. The CDR3 loop is CASAQTSRGEQFF. The CDR3, as DNA: TGCGCCAGCGCCCAAACTAGCAGGGGGGAGCAGTTCTTC.

The V gene is TRBV6-1, the J gene TRBJ2-2; no clear D. Germline V gives CDR1 MNHNS, CDR2 SASEGT. V lost 2 bases, J lost 5 bases, and 12 bases lay in between. CDR3 length equals 15 residues. The CDR3 reads CASSELAVPTGELFF. DNA of the CDR3: TGTGCCAGCAGTGAACTGGCGGTCCCTACCGGGGAGCTGTTTTTT.

V is TRBV30 and J is TRBJ2-5, with D unclear. V lost 7 bases and J lost 2, with 17 bases in between. There are 14 residues in the CDR3. Germline-derived CDR1 and CDR2 are GTSNPN and SVGIG (reference sequence). CDR3 nucleotide sequence: TGTGCCTCCCAATTTGAACAGAAGCAAGAGACCCAGTACTTC. Translating gives CASQFEQKQETQYF.

The rearrangement uses TRBV7-2 and TRBJ2-7, with a weak D call TRBD2 (5 bases). Germline loops: CDR1 SGHTA, CDR2 FQGNSA. CDR3 length: 14 amino acids. The germline V and J ends were trimmed by 5 bases and 4 bases, with 15 bases remaining between them. The CDR3 DNA reads TGTGCCAGCAGCCCAGGAACCACTAGTTACGAGCAGTACTTC. This translates into CASSPGTTSYEQYF. Combining the CDR3 with reference TRBV7-2 and TRBJ2-7 gives the whole variable domain GAGVSQSPSNKVTEKGKDVELRCDPISGHTALYWYRQSLGQGLEFLIYFQGNSAPDKSGLPSDRFSAERTGGSVSTLTIQRTQQEDSAVYLCASSPGTTSYEQYFGPGTRLTVT.

The J gene is TRBJ2-1, the V gene TRBV11-2; 13 nucleotides line up with TRBD2. CDR3 length: 15 residues. Germline V CDR1 and CDR2: SGHAT, FQNNGV. The V segment lost 5 bases and the J segment 9 bases; nucleotides outside the gene matches: 7. This CDR3 is CASSAGLAGVTEQFF. The CDR3 nucleotides are TGTGCCAGCAGCGCAGGACTAGCGGGAGTTACTGAGCAGTTCTTC.

The J gene is TRBJ2-3, the V gene TRBV19; 11 positions match TRBD1. With V trimmed by 5 bases and J by 2 bases, 3 bases remained unmatched. CDR3 length: 15 residues. Germline-derived CDR1 and CDR2 are LNHDA and SQIVND (reference sequence). CDR3 sequence: CASSSGQGDTDTQYF. CDR3 sequence (DNA): TGTGCCAGTAGTTCGGGACAGGGGGACACAGATACGCAGTATTTT. The full variable domain, completed using reference TRBV19 and TRBJ2-3, is DGGITQSPKYLFRKEGQNVTLSCEQNLNHDAMYWYRQDPGQGLRLIYYSQIVNDFQKGDIAEGYSVSREKKESFPLTVTSAQKNPTAFYLCASSSGQGDTDTQYFGPGTRLTVL.

V usage is TRBV11-3 and J usage is TRBJ2-5, with D tentatively TRBD2 (7 bases). Germline V gene lookup returns CDR1 SGHNT and CDR2 YENEEA. Trimming shortened V by 1 base and J by 5 bases, and 17 bases separated the two germline ends. CDR3 length: 16 amino acids. The chain's CDR3 is CASSLGWRERGETQYF. The DNA of the CDR3 is TGTGCCAGCAGCTTAGGCTGGCGGGAGAGGGGGGAGACCCAGTACTTC.